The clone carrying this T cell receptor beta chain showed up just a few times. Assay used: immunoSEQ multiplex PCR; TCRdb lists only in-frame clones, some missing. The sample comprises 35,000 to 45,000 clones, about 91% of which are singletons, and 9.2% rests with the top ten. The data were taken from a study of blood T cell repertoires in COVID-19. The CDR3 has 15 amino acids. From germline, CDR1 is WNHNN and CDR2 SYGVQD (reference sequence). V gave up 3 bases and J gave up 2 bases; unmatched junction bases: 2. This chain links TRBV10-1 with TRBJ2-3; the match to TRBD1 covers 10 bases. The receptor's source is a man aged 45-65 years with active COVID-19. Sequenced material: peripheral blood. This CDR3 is CASSEGTGDTDTQYF. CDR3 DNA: TGCGCCAGCAGTGAAGGGACAGGGGACACAGATACGCAGTATTTT.